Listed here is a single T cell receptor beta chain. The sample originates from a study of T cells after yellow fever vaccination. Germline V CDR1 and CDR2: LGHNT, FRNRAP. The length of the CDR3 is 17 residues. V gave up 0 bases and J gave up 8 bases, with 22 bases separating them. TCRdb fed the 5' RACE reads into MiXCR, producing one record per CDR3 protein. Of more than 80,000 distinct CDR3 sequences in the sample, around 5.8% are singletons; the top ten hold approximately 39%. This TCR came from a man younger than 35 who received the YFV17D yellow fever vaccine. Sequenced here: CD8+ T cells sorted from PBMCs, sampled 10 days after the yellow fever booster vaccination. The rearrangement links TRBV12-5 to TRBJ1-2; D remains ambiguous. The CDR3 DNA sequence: TGTGCTAGTGGTTTGGTACTAAAAGAGGTCCGGGATGAAGGCTACACCTTC. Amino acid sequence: CASGLVLKEVRDEGYTF.